These 16 T cell receptor beta chains were all obtained from the same sample, sequenced in a study of CD8+ T cells in alopecia areata. Treatment described: oral pan-JAK inhibitor, 5-10 mg twice daily. The authors extracted RNA and reverse transcribed it into cDNA as the sequencing template. Clones were sequenced by immunoSEQ multiplex PCR, and TCRdb holds only the in-frame ones, with some missing. The data hold 90,000 or so clones, with about 40% observed a single time. The sequenced sample was CD8+ T cells sorted from blood, obtained at week 24, from a patient treated with tofacitinib. These receptors were collected from a human donor with alopecia areata.

The sample holds a few counts of this clone. The chain combines TRBV27 with TRBJ2-1; tentative D call: TRBD2 (5 bases). The CDR3 contains 15 residues. Trimming cost V 0 bases and J 4 bases, with 10 bases left between them. Germline V CDR1 and CDR2: MNHEY, SMNVEV (reference sequence). The CDR3 DNA sequence: TGTGCCAGCAGTTTATCGGGAGTCCGTTACAATGAGCAGTTCTTC. Translated: CASSLSGVRYNEQFF.

The chain is built from TRBV19 and TRBJ2-1; D call uncertain. V was shortened by 5 bases and J by 6 bases, with 11 bases between the two germline ends. Germline assignment: CDR1 LNHDA and CDR2 SQIVND (reference sequence). CDR3 length: 13 residues. The DNA for the CDR3 is TGTGCCAGTAGTTTACTTCCTTCCAATGAGCAGTTCTTC. Translation gives CASSLLPSNEQFF.

This rearrangement joins TRBV15 to TRBJ2-1; 7 bases are shared with TRBD2. There are 15 residues in the CDR3. Germline assignment: CDR1 LNHNV and CDR2 YYDKDF (reference sequence). V dropped 0 bases and J dropped 7; count of bases not matched to a gene: 6. The CDR3 nucleotides are TGTGCCACCAGCAGAGAGGGCGGGAGTTCGAATGAGCAGTTCTTC. This codes for CATSREGGSSNEQFF.

This clone was counted between two and nine times. The CDR3 DNA sequence: TGTGCCAGCAGTGAAGCGCGGGACTACGAGCAGTACTTC. Its protein is CASSEARDYEQYF. V and J are TRBV2 and TRBJ2-7, with D possibly matching TRBD2 (6 bases). Between the trimmed V and J ends, which lost 0 bases and 3 bases, there was a span of 6 bases. This CDR3 region has 13 residues. Germline V gene data show CDR1 as SNHLY and CDR2 as FYNNEI.

V usage is TRBV4-1 and J usage is TRBJ2-7; no definite D call. Germline V lookup: CDR1 MGHRA, CDR2 YSYEKL. V lost 4 bases, J lost 2 bases, and 15 bases lay in between. This CDR3 comprises 15 residues. The CDR3 sequence: CASSLGWSETYEQYF. The CDR3 DNA is TGCGCCAGCAGCCTGGGCTGGAGTGAAACCTACGAGCAGTACTTC.

This clone was seen more than once but under ten times. The chain has TRBV7-9 and TRBJ2-2; D is unresolved. Germline loops: CDR1 SEHNR, CDR2 FQNEAQ (reference sequence). The V and J ends lost 8 bases and 7 bases respectively, with 8 bases between them. The CDR3 runs to 11 residues. CDR3 DNA: TGTGCCAGCCCACGAGGCGGGGAGCTGTTTTTT. Its translation: CASPRGGELFF.

The V gene is TRBV2, the J gene TRBJ2-2; 13 bases line up with TRBD2. CDR3 length: 17 amino acids. Germline assignment: CDR1 SNHLY and CDR2 FYNNEI. With V trimmed by 4 bases and J by 15 bases, 17 bases remained unmatched. Here the CDR3 reads CASSGILAGGPIRSLFF. The CDR3 nucleotides are TGTGCCAGCAGTGGCATACTAGCGGGAGGGCCGATAAGGTCGTTGTTTTTT.

J is TRBJ2-1 and V is TRBV18, with 7 bases matching TRBD2. V trimming: 4 bases; J trimming: 7 bases; junction bases outside the gene matches: 19. The CDR3 has 18 residues. CDR1 is KGHSH and CDR2 is LQKENI in the germline V gene. The CDR3 bases are TGTGCCAGCTCACACCCCCCCTGGGGCGGGAGCAATGATAATGAGCAGTTCTTC. Translated: CASSHPPWGGSNDNEQFF.

This clone was counted between two and nine times. J is TRBJ2-3 and V is TRBV11-2; D is undetermined. Looked up from germline, CDR1 is SGHAT and CDR2 is FQNNGV. V lost 1 base and J 1 base, leaving 6 bases between the germline ends. The CDR3 runs 14 residues. CDR3 sequence (DNA): TGTGCCAGCAGCTTAGGGGCGGGCACAGATACGCAGTATTTT. It encodes CASSLGAGTDTQYF.

The V gene is TRBV27, the J gene TRBJ1-1, with 8 bases that match TRBD1. V gave up 10 bases and J gave up 5 bases; unmatched junction bases: 9. The germline V gene encodes CDR1 MNHEY and CDR2 SMNVEV (reference sequence). The CDR3 totals 13 residues. The CDR3 sequence: CATQTGAVTEAFF. CDR3 in DNA: TGTGCCACACAGACAGGGGCCGTGACTGAAGCTTTCTTT.

This clone turned up a few times. V usage is TRBV6-5 and J usage is TRBJ2-1; unclear D gene. The V gene lost 6 bases and the J gene lost 0 bases, with 6 bases spanning the gap. CDR1 and CDR2 from the germline V gene are MNHEY and SVGAGI. The CDR3 covers 13 residues. CDR3 DNA: TGTGCCAGCAGCATTAACTCCTACAATGAGCAGTTCTTC. Residues: CASSINSYNEQFF.

The CDR3 region is CSVEAASWNYGYTF. CDR3 DNA: TGCAGCGTTGAAGCGGCGTCCTGGAACTATGGCTACACCTTC. The chain is built from TRBV29-1 and TRBJ1-2; D remains ambiguous. The length of the CDR3 is 14 residues. Germline-derived CDR1 and CDR2 are SQVTM and ANQGSEA. V was trimmed by 1 base and J by 2 bases, leaving 11 bases between them.

This clone has just a few counts. This chain links TRBV11-2 with TRBJ1-1; no clear D gene. There are 13 residues in the CDR3. Deletions cut 6 bases from V and 4 bases from J, with 12 bases between. CDR1 is SGHAT, CDR2 FQNNGV, per germline. The CDR3 coding sequence is TGTGCCAGCAGGGTAGGTGGTATCACTGAAGCTTTCTTT. This sequence encodes CASRVGGITEAFF.

The table lists this clone with a few counts. The V and J genes are TRBV29-1 and TRBJ2-7; D remains ambiguous. CDR3 length: 13 amino acids. CDR1 and CDR2 (germline): SQVTM, ANQGSEA. Trimming removed 5 bases from V and 4 bases from J, with 15 bases in between. The CDR3 DNA reads TGCAGCGTTCGCGACCCAGACAATTACGAGCAGTACTTC. Encoded protein: CSVRDPDNYEQYF.

The chain joins TRBV27 to TRBJ2-1, with TRBD1 matching over 7 bases. There are 15 residues in the CDR3. Losses at the gene ends were 3 bases for V and 3 bases for J; bases not matched to a gene: 5. Per germline, CDR1 MNHEY and CDR2 SMNVEV (reference sequence). For the CDR3, the DNA is TGTGCCAGCAGTTTTTCAAGGGGGCTCTACAATGAGCAGTTCTTC. Its protein product is CASSFSRGLYNEQFF.

The CDR3 here is CSVTKGQNTGELFF. DNA for the CDR3: TGCAGCGTCACCAAGGGACAGAACACCGGGGAGCTGTTTTTT. This sequence joins TRBV29-1 and TRBJ2-2, with D possibly matching TRBD1 (6 bases). This CDR3 contains 14 residues. Trimming cost V 6 bases and J 1 base, with 12 bases left between them. From germline, CDR1 is SQVTM and CDR2 ANQGSEA.